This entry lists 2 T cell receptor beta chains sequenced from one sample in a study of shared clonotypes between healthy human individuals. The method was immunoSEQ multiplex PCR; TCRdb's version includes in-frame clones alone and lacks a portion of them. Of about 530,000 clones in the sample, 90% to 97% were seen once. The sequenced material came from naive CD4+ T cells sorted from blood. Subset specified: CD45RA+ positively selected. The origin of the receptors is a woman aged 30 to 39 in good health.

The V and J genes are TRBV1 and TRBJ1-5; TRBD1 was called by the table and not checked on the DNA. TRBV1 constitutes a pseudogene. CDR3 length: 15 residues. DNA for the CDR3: TGCACCAGCAGCCACGCAGGGGATTCGAATCAGCCCCAGCATTTT. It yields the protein CTSSHAGDSNQPQHF.

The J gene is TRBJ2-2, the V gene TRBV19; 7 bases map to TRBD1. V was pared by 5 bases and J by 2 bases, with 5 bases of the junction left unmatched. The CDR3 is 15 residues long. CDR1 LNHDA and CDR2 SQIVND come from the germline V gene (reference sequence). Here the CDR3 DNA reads TGTGCCAGTAGTTCGGGACAGACTAACACCGGGGAGCTGTTTTTT. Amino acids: CASSSGQTNTGELFF.